This TCR beta chain was identified in a study of T cell responses to AZD1222 COVID-19 vaccine. The germline CDR1 and CDR2 sequences are SGDLS and YYNGEE. V shed 4 bases and J shed 2 bases, with 10 bases lying between them. The CDR3 extends over 13 amino acids. About this clone: Its target is not known.

Repertoires were generated with immunoSEQ multiplex PCR, while TCRdb's copy carries only in-frame clones and drops some. Among hundreds of thousands of clones listed, about 93% were seen once. Findings and caveats of the study: There were vaccine-associated CD4 TCRs across spike, dominant at 160-218 and 743-854.

The material was peripheral blood, obtained on day 0 of MenACWY control vaccination. The TCR sequence derives from an adult in good health. This sequence joins TRBV9 and TRBJ2-7, with D possibly called TRBD1 or TRBD2 (5 bases each). The CDR3 region is CASSWDLTYEQYF. DNA for the CDR3: TGTGCCAGCAGCTGGGACCTGACCTACGAGCAGTACTTC.